Sequencing of this T cell receptor (beta chain) was carried out in a study of T cell responses to AZD1222 COVID-19 vaccine (dated by TCRdb to the early 2020s). With respect to the entire study: AZD1222 recipients with second doses at about 4 weeks or about 12 weeks were pooled, because spike-specific TCR depth and breadth did not differ between schedules. A total of more than 230 trial participants underwent TCR sequencing, of whom under 220 had received two doses of AZD1222 and around 25 had received two doses of the MenACWY control vaccine. Trial participants were enrolled into age subgroups of 18-55, 56-69 and 70-plus years, which contained about 150, 28 and 57 TCR-sequenced participants, respectively.

Points on this clone: Its antigen is currently not known. Base quality data are lacking; no much larger clone is found one base away.

The CDR3 regions of human TCRbeta chains were subjected to immunosequencing. The study's own analysis went as follows. TCRs in the repertoires were matched against a reference library of SARS-CoV-2-specific TCRs that had been generated with the MIRA antigen-specificity platform. Breadth was defined as the fraction of unique TCRs that were SARS-CoV-2-associated, and depth was defined as the fraction of total T cells that were SARS-CoV-2-associated. Each spike-specific TCR was assigned to its reactive spike region and to a CD4 or CD8 class using the MIRA data. Log10-transformed breadth and depth values were compared by one-way ANOVA with Sidak's multiple comparisons tests. This is the immuneACCESS table as TCRdb keeps it, with only in-frame sequences that have V and J called. A part of the clones is gone; compared with another copy, unresolved V genes explain less than half, and the rest is unexplained. V, J and clone size are taken as reported in that table, and D and trimming were inferred from the DNA itself. Within this sample are 150,000 or so clones, with roughly 92% of them counted one time only. About 2.3% of the sample lies in the top ten.

This specimen's time point label, interpreted: baseline before first vaccination. Vaccinee samples were obtained from the UK trials COV001 and COV002, which included a single-blind randomized controlled phase 2/3 trial of AZD1222 (ChAdOx1 nCoV-19) in healthy adults. Trial participant PBMC samples were collected at day 0 and day 28 after the second dose for TCRbeta chain sequencing. There are 16 amino acids in the CDR3, from cysteine to phenylalanine inclusive. Only CDR3 DNA remains: 48 bases, in frame from the first base. According to the germline V gene, CDR1 reads SGDLS and CDR2 reads YYNGEE. Relative to germline, V is missing 3 bases and J is missing 0 bases, with 5 bases of the junction outside any gene match. Study-wide findings and limitations: Conclusions about previously exposed vaccinees are limited because only six or seven AZD1222 recipients were SARS-CoV-2 seropositive at baseline. Epitopes outside the regions mutated in the B.1.351 and B.1.1.7 variants were reportedly recognized by nearly half of the unique spike-specific TCRs. A significant rise in spike-specific TCR breadth and depth was observed after two AZD1222 doses relative to day 0 and relative to MenACWY recipients. Most participants were white British and females outnumbered males, and the authors suggested that clonal diversity may have been underestimated. Because no day 14 peak-response samples were available, repertoires were characterized only after the peak T cell response. The 56-69-year group was small, and its depth increase did not reach significance, likely because of low power. CD4 TCRs associated with the vaccine covered the entire spike protein, and the dominant responses were in regions 160-218 and 743-854.

Specimen: peripheral blood, collected on day 0 of AZD1222 vaccination. The sequence is built from TRBV9 and TRBJ2-2, and TRBD1 aligns with 7 junction nucleotides. This sequence originates from an adult in good health. At the DNA level, the sequence is TGTGCCAGCAGCGCCACCGGGACAGCGAACACCGGGGAGCTGTTTTTT. Its protein is CASSATGTANTGELFF.